Detailed here is one T cell receptor beta chain. Antigen specificity is unknown. The data were obtained in a study of Ad26.COV2.S vaccination and SARS-CoV-2 variants. Study overall: It was the COV1001 Ad26.COV2.S trial arm that included the donor.

Clones were sequenced by immunoSEQ multiplex PCR, and TCRdb holds only the in-frame ones, with some missing. The sample consists of 350,000 to 550,000 clones, 75% to 90% of them appearing once. Trimming stripped 6 bases from V and 1 base from J, with 16 bases between. The CDR3 totals 15 residues. The V gene's germline CDR1 is SGHNT and CDR2 YYREEE (reference sequence). Study results and caveats: Analyses that measured TCR breadth and depth may have underestimated total T cell responses.

Treatment given: some 19 received Ad26.COV2.S at low or high dose, single or two shots; roughly five received placebo; per-sample allocation not given. Each sample was drawn 63 days after the first injection (of vaccine or placebo). The material sequenced was peripheral blood, taken in a trial of Ad26.COV2.S vaccine versus placebo. The sequence derives from a person aged 18 to 59 who received the Ad26.COV2.S COVID-19 vaccine or a placebo. The rearrangement uses TRBV5-4 and TRBJ1-1, with D possibly matching TRBD1 (6 bases). The CDR3 nucleotides are TGTGCCAGCAACCCGGGGGCAGGGAAGAACACTGAAGCTTTCTTT. Translation: CASNPGAGKNTEAFF.